The 22 T cell receptor beta chains below come from one sample, sequenced in a study of blood T cell repertoires in COVID-19. Profiled with immunoSEQ multiplex PCR; TCRdb holds only in-frame clones, not every one. This sample has 140,000 or so clones, with roughly 85% found just once. The sample taken for sequencing was peripheral blood. The receptors were gathered from a man in his fifties or sixties with acute or convalescent COVID-19.

The rearrangement links TRBV12-3 or TRBV12-4 to TRBJ2-4; no firm D call. This CDR3 spans 11 amino acids. The V gene lost 6 bases and the J gene lost 15 bases, with 15 bases spanning the gap. The CDR3: CASRQAGAWYF. CDR3 sequence (DNA): TGTGCCAGCAGGCAGGCCGGCGCTTGGTACTTC.

The CDR3 spells CASSTQAYYGYTF. DNA for the CDR3: TGTGCCAGCAGCACTCAGGCCTACTATGGCTACACCTTC. The chain is built from TRBV5-4 and TRBJ1-2, with D unresolved. This CDR3 contains 13 residues. Germline assignment: CDR1 SGHNT and CDR2 YYREEE (reference sequence). V lost 4 bases, J lost 3 bases, and 10 bases lay in between.

The V and J genes are TRBV3-1 (or the pseudogene TRBV3-2) and TRBJ1-1; D may be TRBD1 (6 bases). The V end lost 0 bases, the J end lost 10 bases, and 9 bases lay between the germline ends. Germline assignment: CDR1 LGHDT and CDR2 YNNKEL (reference sequence). This CDR3 has 12 residues. CDR3 DNA sequence: TGTGCCAGCAGCCAAGAGCAGGGGAGAGCTTTCTTT. Its translation is CASSQEQGRAFF.

The rearrangement joins TRBV12-5 to TRBJ2-7; no clear D. CDR1 LGHNT and CDR2 FRNRAP come from the germline V gene. This CDR3 contains 14 residues. The ends were cut back, 2 bases at V and 5 bases at J, with 13 bases in the middle. The CDR3 region is CASGLYTATDEQYF. The CDR3 region has the DNA TGTGCTAGTGGTTTGTATACCGCTACCGACGAGCAGTACTTC.

V gene TRBV7-2 combines with J gene TRBJ2-1; TRBD2 matches 16 bases. The V gene's germline CDR1 is SGHTA and CDR2 FQGNSA. V gave up 11 bases and J gave up 7 bases; unmatched junction bases: 5. The CDR3 loop spans 14 amino acids. This chain's CDR3 is CASGLAGGPNEQFF. The CDR3 DNA reads TGTGCCTCGGGACTAGCGGGGGGGCCAAATGAGCAGTTCTTC.

J is TRBJ2-3 and V is TRBV7-2; no clear D gene. V lost 2 bases to trimming and J lost 1 base, with 10 bases between them. CDR3 length: 15 amino acids. Germline CDR1 is SGHTA and CDR2 is FQGNSA. The DNA of the CDR3 is TGTGCCAGCAGCTTAAGGAGTTCTGGCACAGATACGCAGTATTTT. This codes for CASSLRSSGTDTQYF.

The chain carries TRBV5-1 and TRBJ2-1, with D uncertain. The CDR3 has 15 amino acids. Trimming took 0 bases from V and 0 from J, leaving 7 bases between them. Germline V gives CDR1 SGHRS, CDR2 YFSETQ. For the CDR3, the DNA is TGCGCCAGCAGCTTGGGCCAGGCCTCCTACAATGAGCAGTTCTTC. It codes for CASSLGQASYNEQFF.

The V and J genes are TRBV7-2 and TRBJ2-1; 10 bases line up with TRBD2. The CDR3 loop spans 17 amino acids. The ends lost 2 bases at V and 9 bases at J; junction bases unmatched: 13. Looked up from germline, CDR1 is SGHTA and CDR2 is FQGNSA. CDR3 residues: CASSLFRASGSSGEQFF. The CDR3 DNA reads TGTGCCAGCAGCTTATTTCGGGCTAGCGGGAGTAGTGGTGAGCAGTTCTTC.

The sample holds a few counts of this clone. The chain has TRBV5-4 and TRBJ2-7, with 7 bases identical to TRBD1. The CDR3 totals 14 residues. Germline V gene data show CDR1 as SGHNT and CDR2 as YYREEE (reference sequence). J gave up 3 bases and V 6 bases, and 9 bases lay outside the gene matches. DNA of the CDR3: TGTGCCAGCAACAAACAGGGGAATTTCTACGAGCAGTACTTC. Protein sequence: CASNKQGNFYEQYF.

The V gene is TRBV11-3, the J gene TRBJ1-4, with a tentative D call TRBD1 (5 bases). The CDR3 sequence is 14 residues long. The V gene's germline CDR1 is SGHNT and CDR2 YENEEA. V lost 3 bases and J lost 3, with 8 bases in between. This CDR3 is CASSFLGANEKLFF. The CDR3 DNA reads as TGTGCCAGCAGCTTTTTAGGGGCTAATGAAAAACTGTTTTTT.

J is TRBJ2-5 and V is TRBV9; TRBD2 matches 10 bases. Trimming removed 6 bases from V and 2 bases from J; junction bases left unmatched: 4. Germline V lookup: CDR1 SGDLS, CDR2 YYNGEE. This CDR3 has 14 amino acids. The CDR3 nucleotides are TGTGCCAGCACCCAGGGACTAGCGCAAGAGACCCAGTACTTC. The encoded protein is CASTQGLAQETQYF.

This clone was counted a few times. The rearrangement links TRBV19 to TRBJ1-5; D remains unclear. Germline CDR1 reads LNHDA; CDR2 reads SQIVND (reference sequence). The CDR3 runs to 14 residues. V shed 3 bases and J shed 2 bases, with 8 bases lying between them. The CDR3 spells CASSMRAGNQPQHF. The CDR3 nucleotides are TGTGCCAGTAGTATGCGGGCAGGCAATCAGCCCCAGCATTTT. Combining the CDR3 with reference TRBV19 and TRBJ1-5 gives the whole variable domain DGGITQSPKYLFRKEGQNVTLSCEQNLNHDAMYWYRQDPGQGLRLIYYSQIVNDFQKGDIAEGYSVSREKKESFPLTVTSAQKNPTAFYLCASSMRAGNQPQHFGDGTRLSIL.

The genes are TRBV10-1 and TRBJ1-4, with a weak D call TRBD1 (6 bases). The CDR3 runs to 14 residues. Germline V gene sequence: CDR1 WNHNN, CDR2 SYGVQD (reference sequence). The V end lost 0 bases, the J end lost 10 bases, and 12 bases lay between the germline ends. Here the CDR3 reads CASSESGQGGKLFF. The CDR3 DNA is TGCGCCAGCAGTGAGTCGGGACAAGGAGGAAAACTGTTTTTT.

The rearrangement links TRBV7-3 to TRBJ2-6, with D uncertain. The CDR3 runs to 15 residues. Trimming left V 3 bases short and J 0 bases short, with 6 bases between. CDR1 and CDR2 (germline): SGHTA, FQGTGA. CDR3 DNA sequence: TGTGCCAGCAGCTTGACAAACTCTGGGGCCAACGTCCTGACTTTC. Protein: CASSLTNSGANVLTF.

This clone was recorded a few times. The chain has TRBV11-2 and TRBJ2-2, with D perhaps matching TRBD1 (5 bases). Germline CDR1 and CDR2: SGHAT and FQNNGV. The CDR3 is 15 amino acids. Trimming took off 8 bases at V and 3 bases at J, with 16 bases between the two ends. CDR3 amino acids: CASEGHPLDTGELFF. The CDR3 bases are TGTGCCAGCGAAGGACACCCCCTAGACACCGGGGAGCTGTTTTTT. The full variable domain, in which reference TRBV11-2 and TRBJ2-2 provide the parts outside the CDR3, is EAGVAQSPRYKIIEKRQSVAFWCNPISGHATLYWYQQILGQGPKLLIQFQNNGVVDDSQLPKDRFSAERLKGVDSTLKIQPAKLEDSAVYLCASEGHPLDTGELFFGEGSRLTVL.

V gene TRBV7-6 combines with J gene TRBJ1-6; D unresolved. The germline V and J ends were trimmed by 1 base and 5 bases, with 6 bases remaining between them. Germline CDR1 SGHVS, CDR2 FNYEAQ. CDR3 size: 14 residues. CDR3 in amino acids: CASSLGQDNSPLHF. The CDR3 DNA follows: TGTGCCAGCAGCTTAGGGCAGGATAATTCACCCCTCCACTTT.

The rearrangement joins TRBV6-5 to TRBJ1-1, with 7 bases fitting TRBD1. The CDR3 contains 15 residues. CDR1 is MNHEY, CDR2 SVGAGI, per germline. The junction had 9 bases not matched to a gene; V was cut back by 5 bases and J by 3 bases. CDR3 protein: CASSHDRERDTEAFF. CDR3 coding DNA: TGTGCCAGCAGTCATGACAGGGAAAGGGACACTGAAGCTTTCTTT.

V usage is TRBV5-1 and J usage is TRBJ1-3; perhaps TRBD1 as D (5 bases). The ends were cut back, 5 bases at V and 2 bases at J, with 11 bases in the middle. This CDR3 region has 14 residues. Looked up from germline, CDR1 is SGHRS and CDR2 is YFSETQ. CDR3 nucleotides: TGCGCCAGCAGTGAGCGGGGGGCTGGAAACACCATATATTTT. Encoded protein: CASSERGAGNTIYF.

The J gene is TRBJ2-1, the V gene TRBV6-6; D is ambiguous. Germline loops: CDR1 MNHNY, CDR2 SVGAGI (reference sequence). V shed 2 bases and J shed 3 bases, with 5 bases lying between them. The CDR3 is made up of 13 amino acids. Written as DNA, the CDR3 is TGTGCCAGCAGTTACCGCAGCTACAATGAGCAGTTCTTC. It encodes CASSYRSYNEQFF.

The rearrangement joins TRBV9 to TRBJ2-1; possible D gene TRBD1, 6 bases. V was shortened by 0 bases and J by 4 bases, with 8 bases between the two germline ends. This CDR3 comprises 14 residues. CDR1 SGDLS and CDR2 YYNGEE come from the germline V gene. This CDR3 reads CASSVGQAYNEQFF. DNA of the CDR3: TGTGCCAGCAGCGTAGGACAGGCATACAATGAGCAGTTCTTC.

The chain uses TRBV27 and TRBJ1-5; D unresolved. Trimming took off 3 bases at V and 0 bases at J, with 9 bases between the two ends. The CDR3 extends over 15 amino acids. Germline V gene data show CDR1 as MNHEY and CDR2 as SMNVEV (reference sequence). DNA for the CDR3: TGTGCCAGCAGTTTTTATACAGATAGCAATCAGCCCCAGCATTTT. This codes for CASSFYTDSNQPQHF.

The chain uses TRBV10-2 and TRBJ2-7; the match to TRBD2 covers 10 bases. The V and J ends lost 4 bases and 4 bases, in that order; junction bases with no gene match: 1. The CDR3 is 13 residues long. The V gene's germline CDR1 is WSHSY and CDR2 SAAADI. The CDR3 spells CASSASGGYEQYF. CDR3 DNA: TGCGCCAGCAGTGCTAGCGGGGGATACGAGCAGTACTTC.